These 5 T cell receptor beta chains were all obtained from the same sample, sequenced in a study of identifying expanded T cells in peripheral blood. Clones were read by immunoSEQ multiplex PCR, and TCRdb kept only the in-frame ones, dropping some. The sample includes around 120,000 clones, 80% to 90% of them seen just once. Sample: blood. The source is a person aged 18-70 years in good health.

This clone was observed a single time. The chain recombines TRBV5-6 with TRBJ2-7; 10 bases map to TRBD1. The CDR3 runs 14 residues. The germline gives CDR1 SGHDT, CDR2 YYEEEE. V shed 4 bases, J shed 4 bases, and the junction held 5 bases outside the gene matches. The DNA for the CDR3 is TGTGCCAGCAGCCCGGGGACAGGGGTATACGAGCAGTACTTC. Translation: CASSPGTGVYEQYF. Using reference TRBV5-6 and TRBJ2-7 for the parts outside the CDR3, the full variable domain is DAGVTQSPTHLIKTRGQQVTLRCSPKSGHDTVSWYQQALGQGPQFIFQYYEEEERQRGNFPDRFSGHQFPNYSSELNVNALLLGDSALYLCASSPGTGVYEQYFGPGTRLTVT.

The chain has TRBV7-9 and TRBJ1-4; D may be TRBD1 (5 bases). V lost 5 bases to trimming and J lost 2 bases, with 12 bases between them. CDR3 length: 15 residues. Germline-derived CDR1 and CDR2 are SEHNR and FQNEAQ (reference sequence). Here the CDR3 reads CASSGRGSTNEKLFF. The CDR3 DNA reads TGTGCCAGCAGCGGGCGGGGGTCCACTAATGAAAAACTGTTTTTT.

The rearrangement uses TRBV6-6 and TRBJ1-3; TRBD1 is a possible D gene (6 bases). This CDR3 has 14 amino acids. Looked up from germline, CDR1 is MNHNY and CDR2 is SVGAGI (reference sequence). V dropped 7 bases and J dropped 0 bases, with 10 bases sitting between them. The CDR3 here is CASMKQGSGNTIYF. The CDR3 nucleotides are TGTGCCAGCATGAAACAGGGCTCTGGAAACACCATATATTTT.

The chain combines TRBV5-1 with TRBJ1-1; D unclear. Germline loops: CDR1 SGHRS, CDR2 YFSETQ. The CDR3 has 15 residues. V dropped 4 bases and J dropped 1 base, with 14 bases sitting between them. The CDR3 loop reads CASSPFDSGNTEAFF. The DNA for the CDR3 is TGCGCCAGCAGCCCGTTTGATTCAGGGAACACTGAAGCTTTCTTT.

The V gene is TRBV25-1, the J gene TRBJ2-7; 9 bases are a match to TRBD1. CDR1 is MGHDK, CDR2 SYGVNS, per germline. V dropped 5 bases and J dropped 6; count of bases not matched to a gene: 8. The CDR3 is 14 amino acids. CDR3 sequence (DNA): TGTGCCAGCAGTCCCCGGGGGACAGGGATCGAGCAGTACTTC. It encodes CASSPRGTGIEQYF.